The 4 T cell receptor beta chains below all came from one sample that was sequenced in a study of T cell repertoires in cytomegalovirus infection. TCRdb ran MiXCR on the reads and lists one entry per CDR3 protein. The sample includes around 800,000 distinct CDR3 sequences, 30% to 35% of them seen just once. These receptors' targets are unknown. The sequencing here drew on cultured CD8+ T cells from PBMCs, taken from culture after CMV antigen stimulation. The receptor source for this set is a human donor in good health (CMV status not recorded). Some clones in this sample may be carry-over from other donors' samples.

There are a few counts of this clonotype. The chain is built from TRBV7-9 and TRBJ1-1; the match to TRBD1 covers 9 bases. Germline trimming cut 4 bases from V and 5 bases from J; bases unmatched to any gene: 11. The CDR3 length is 16 residues. The germline CDR1 and CDR2 sequences are SEHNR and FQNEAQ (reference sequence). The CDR3 DNA reads as TGTGCCAGCAGCTCAGAGCGGACAGGGGAGGGGACTGAAGCTTTCTTT. It specifies CASSSERTGEGTEAFF.

The chain recombines TRBV10-3 with TRBJ2-1, with 12 nucleotides matching TRBD2. Germline-derived CDR1 and CDR2 are ENHRY and SYGVKD. This CDR3 contains 14 residues. With 9 bases clipped from V and 7 bases from J, the junction kept 7 bases outside the gene matches. CDR3 nucleotide sequence: TGTGCCATGCGGACTAGCGGGGCCGGGAATGAGCAGTTCTTC. Translated: CAMRTSGAGNEQFF.

This chain connects TRBV4-1 to TRBJ2-5; D call uncertain. The CDR3 loop spans 15 amino acids. CDR1 MGHRA and CDR2 YSYEKL come from the germline V gene. Trimming took 2 bases from V and 4 from J, leaving 14 bases between them. The CDR3 spells CASSQIPPRLETQYF. Written as DNA, the CDR3 is TGCGCCAGCAGCCAAATCCCCCCACGGTTAGAGACCCAGTACTTC.

The V call is TRBV27, the J call TRBJ1-1; D remains ambiguous. V dropped 4 bases and J dropped 5 bases, with 17 bases sitting between them. From germline, CDR1 is MNHEY and CDR2 SMNVEV (reference sequence). This CDR3 spans 15 amino acids. Here the CDR3 DNA reads TGTGCCAGCAGTTCCCTGGGGAGTAAGATAACTGAAGCTTTCTTT. Protein product: CASSSLGSKITEAFF.